This T cell receptor beta chain is drawn from a study of cytomegalovirus exposure and HLA in healthy donors (dated by TCRdb to between 2016 and 2019). Context from the whole study: The 500 to 700 repertoires of the first cohort and the approximately 110 validation repertoires were produced on the same platform, according to a later analysis. The study aimed to test whether cataloging public T cell receptors could reveal signatures of past pathogen exposure. In addition to the first cohort of 666 subjects, a separate validation cohort of 120 different subjects was used. High-throughput TCR immunosequencing, statistical association of individual TCRs with disease status, and machine learning were combined to predict cytomegalovirus infection status.

Including the terminal cysteine and phenylalanine, the CDR3 comprises 16 residues. Only CDR3 DNA is held: 48 bases, read in frame from base 1. Per the germline V gene, SGHRS is the CDR1 and YFSETQ is the CDR2. V and J lose 1 base and 0 bases, and a span of 8 bases separates them. The method was the immunoSEQ multiplex PCR assay. Processing in the source paper ran as follows. A statistical classification framework was built for diagnosing cytomegalovirus status from the catalog of TCR beta chain sequences. The source is immuneACCESS, and TCRdb retained only in-frame sequences with V and J called. Part of the clones is not carried over; for the studies checked, unresolved V genes explain less than half of this, and the remainder is unexplained. The V and J calls and clone size are taken from that table; D and trimming were inferred from the DNA. The sample table shows under 110,000 clones, and about nine tenths are seen once. The biggest ten clones account for around 1.7% of the sample.

The donors were included in the validation cohort of 90 to 150 subjects, a group kept apart from the roughly 700-subject first cohort. Concerning this clone: Its antigen has not been determined. The sample holds no much larger clone one base away, and base qualities are not on file.

Study-wide findings and limitations: Most TCR sequences were observed very rarely across donors, whereas some public TCRs were present in many individuals. The study listed approximately 150 TCR beta chains as associated with cytomegalovirus. In both the original and validation cohorts, the classifier was reported to diagnose cytomegalovirus status with high specificity and sensitivity. The authors suggested that the approach could potentially be generalized to other disease states and immunological phenotypes. Three of the identified cytomegalovirus-associated TCR beta chains were confirmed in vitro to be specific for cytomegalovirus antigens. All 120 or so repertoires were used to score co-occurrence in the validation cohort in a later analysis, because that analysis had no HLA typing for the cohort. Subsequent analysis determined that TCRs grouped into clusters in the first cohort also showed a tendency toward co-occurrence across the 120 or so validation repertoires, and approximately 94% of cluster scores exceeded 0.

The chain was built from TRBV5-1 and TRBJ2-6; TRBD1 is possibly the D segment (5 matching bases). The sample comprised PBMCs. The receptor was isolated from a woman under 30 in good health and CMV-seropositive. CDR3 sequence: CASSLTTVSGANVLTF. The DNA sequence is TGCGCCAGCAGCTTGACGACAGTCTCTGGGGCCAACGTCCTGACTTTC. The full variable domain, with segments outside the CDR3 supplied by the reference TRBV5-1 and TRBJ2-6 proteins, appears as KAGVTQTPRYLIKTRGQQVTLSCSPISGHRSVSWYQQTPGQGLQFLFEYFSETQRNKGNFPGRFSGRQFSNSRSEMNVSTLELGDSALYLCASSLTTVSGANVLTFGAGSRLTVL.